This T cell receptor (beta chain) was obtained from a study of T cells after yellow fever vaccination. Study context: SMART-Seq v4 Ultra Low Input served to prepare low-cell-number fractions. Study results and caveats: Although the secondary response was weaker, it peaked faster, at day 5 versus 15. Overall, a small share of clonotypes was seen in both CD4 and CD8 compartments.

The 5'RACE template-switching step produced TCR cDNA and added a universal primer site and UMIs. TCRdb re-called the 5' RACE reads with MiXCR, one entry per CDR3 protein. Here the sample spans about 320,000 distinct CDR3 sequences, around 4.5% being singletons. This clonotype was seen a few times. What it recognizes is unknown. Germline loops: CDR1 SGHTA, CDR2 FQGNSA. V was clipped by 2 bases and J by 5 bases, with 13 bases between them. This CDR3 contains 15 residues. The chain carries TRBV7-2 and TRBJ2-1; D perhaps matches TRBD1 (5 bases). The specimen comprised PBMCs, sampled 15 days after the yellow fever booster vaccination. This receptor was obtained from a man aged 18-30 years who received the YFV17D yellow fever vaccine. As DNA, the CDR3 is TGTGCCAGCAGCTTAAGGGGTCCCATCAACAATGAGCAGTTCTTC. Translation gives CASSLRGPINNEQFF.